This TCR beta chain stems from a study of blood T cells in healthy people across ages. Study-wide background: Template switching picked up about one barcoded beta molecule for each two T cells. Overall study results and limits: Relative to aged donors, long-lived donors carried more naive CD4+ cells and displayed higher diversity. The study found TCR beta diversity correlated strongly with naive T cell percentage.

Of note for this clonotype: What it binds is not known.

The CDR3 loop spans 15 amino acids. Germline values: CDR1 MGHRA, CDR2 YSYEKL. Trimming took off 0 bases at V and 5 bases at J, with 11 bases between the two ends. A sample-barcoded 5' primer and a J-beta primer mix were used in a second PCR of roughly 7 to 11 cycles. The authors tagged each cDNA molecule using a template-switch adaptor with 12 random nucleotides. TCRdb used MiXCR to reprocess the 5' RACE reads, holding one entry per CDR3 protein. Altogether 1.8 million or so distinct CDR3 sequences are present, about two fifths being singletons, with the ten largest covering roughly 24%. The sample was blood. The gene calls are TRBV4-1 and TRBJ1-5; D unclear. This sequence originates from a human donor in good health. DNA of the CDR3: TGCGCCAGCAGCCAAGAGGGTACTGTCGATCAGCCCCAGCATTTT. It specifies CASSQEGTVDQPQHF.